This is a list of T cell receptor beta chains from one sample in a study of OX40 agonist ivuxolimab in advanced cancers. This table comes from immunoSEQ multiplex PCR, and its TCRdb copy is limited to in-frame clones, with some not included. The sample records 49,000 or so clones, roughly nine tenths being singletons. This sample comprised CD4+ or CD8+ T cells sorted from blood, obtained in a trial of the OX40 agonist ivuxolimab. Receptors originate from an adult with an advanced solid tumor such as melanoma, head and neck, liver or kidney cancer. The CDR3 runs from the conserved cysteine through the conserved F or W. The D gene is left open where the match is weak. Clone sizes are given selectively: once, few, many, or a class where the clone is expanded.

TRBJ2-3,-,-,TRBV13,CASSSPGSSPTDTQYF,TGTGCCAGCAGCTCCCCTGGATCTAGCCCCACAGATACGCAGTATTTT
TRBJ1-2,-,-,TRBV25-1,CASSESMGPDYGYTF,TGTGCCAGCAGTGAATCCATGGGACCTGACTATGGCTACACCTTC
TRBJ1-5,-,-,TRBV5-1,CASSGRNNQPQHF,TGCGCCAGCAGCGGGAGAAATAATCAGCCCCAGCATTTT
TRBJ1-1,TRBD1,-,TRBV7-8,CASSVGQMAEAFF,TGTGCCAGCAGCGTGGGACAGATGGCTGAAGCTTTCTTT
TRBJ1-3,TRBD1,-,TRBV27,CASSQGGTVGNTIYF,TGTGCCAGCAGTCAGGGGGGGACAGTGGGAAACACCATATATTTT
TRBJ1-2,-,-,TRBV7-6,CASSLEGIERPYGYTF,TGTGCCAGCAGCTTAGAGGGGATCGAGCGTCCCTATGGCTACACCTTC
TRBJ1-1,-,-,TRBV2,CASSEWNTEAFF,TGTGCCAGCAGTGAATGGAACACTGAAGCTTTCTTT
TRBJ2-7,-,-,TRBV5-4,CASSLGGGVGEQYF,TGTGCCAGCAGCTTGGGGGGGGGCGTCGGCGAGCAGTACTTC
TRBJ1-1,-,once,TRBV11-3,CASSLAGTEAFF,TGTGCCAGCAGCTTAGCCGGCACTGAAGCTTTCTTT
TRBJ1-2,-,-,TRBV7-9,CASSFMQGTYGYTF,TGTGCCAGCAGCTTTATGCAGGGGACCTATGGCTACACCTTC
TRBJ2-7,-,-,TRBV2,CASTFDRDYSYEQYF,TGTGCCAGCACCTTTGACCGCGATTACTCCTACGAGCAGTACTTC
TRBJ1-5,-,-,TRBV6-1,CASSPRISNQPQHF,TGTGCCAGCAGTCCCAGGATTAGCAATCAGCCCCAGCATTTT
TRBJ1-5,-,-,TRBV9,CASSVGDSNQPQHF,TGTGCCAGCAGCGTAGGGGATAGCAATCAGCCCCAGCATTTT
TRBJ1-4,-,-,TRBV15,CATSASKQLFF,TGTGCCACCAGCGCCAGCAAACAACTGTTTTTT
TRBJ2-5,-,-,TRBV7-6,CASSLGGGLETQYF,TGTGCCAGCAGCTTAGGGGGGGGCTTGGAGACCCAGTACTTC
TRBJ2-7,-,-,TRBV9,CASSATGSGYEQYF,TGTGCCAGCAGCGCAACAGGGTCGGGATACGAGCAGTACTTC
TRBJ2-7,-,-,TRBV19,CASSGGTYEQYF,TGTGCCAGTAGTGGCGGGACCTACGAGCAGTACTTC
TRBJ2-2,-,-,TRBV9,CASSVALLAANTGELFF,TGTGCCAGCAGCGTAGCCCTCCTGGCGGCGAACACCGGGGAGCTGTTTTTT
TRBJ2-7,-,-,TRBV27,CASSLLGEQYF,TGTGCCAGCAGTTTATTGGGGGAGCAGTACTTC
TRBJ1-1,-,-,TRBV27,CASSLRASANTEAFF,TGTGCCAGCAGCCTCAGAGCGTCAGCGAACACTGAAGCTTTCTTT
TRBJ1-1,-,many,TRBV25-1,CATQGRGGYEAFF,TGTGCCACCCAAGGAAGGGGCGGATATGAAGCTTTCTTT
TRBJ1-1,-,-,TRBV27,CASSLGPNTEAFF,TGTGCCAGCAGTTTAGGCCCGAACACTGAAGCTTTCTTT
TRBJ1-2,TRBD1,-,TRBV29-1,CSVDSRDRANYGYTF,TGCAGCGTTGACTCCCGGGACAGGGCGAACTATGGCTACACCTTC
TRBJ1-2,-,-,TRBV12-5,CASGTDGGYGYTF,TGTGCTAGTGGCACCGACGGGGGCTATGGCTACACCTTC
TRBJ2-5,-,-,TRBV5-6,CASSLAYQETQYF,TGTGCCAGCAGCTTGGCCTACCAAGAGACCCAGTACTTC
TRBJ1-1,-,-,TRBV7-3,CASSSDPKDTEAFF,TGTGCCAGCAGCTCCGACCCGAAGGACACTGAAGCTTTCTTT
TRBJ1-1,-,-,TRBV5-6,CASSLGPGLRTEAFF,TGTGCCAGCAGCCTAGGACCAGGGCTTCGCACTGAAGCTTTCTTT
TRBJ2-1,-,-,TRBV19,CASSPYRHGNSYNEQFF,TGTGCCAGTAGCCCCTACAGACACGGGAACTCCTACAATGAGCAGTTCTTC
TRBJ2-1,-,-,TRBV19,CASRSDGSHDEQFF,TGTGCCAGTAGGAGCGACGGGAGCCACGATGAGCAGTTCTTC
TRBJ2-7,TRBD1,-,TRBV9,CASSVEGQLNEQYF,TGTGCCAGCAGCGTAGAGGGACAGCTGAACGAGCAGTACTTC
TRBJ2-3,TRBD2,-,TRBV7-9,CASSSPVGTSENTDTQYF,TGTGCCAGCAGCTCGCCCGTCGGGACTAGCGAAAACACAGATACGCAGTATTTT
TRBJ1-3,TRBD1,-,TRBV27,CASSPQQDRGLDTIYF,TGTGCCAGCAGTCCCCAGCAGGACAGGGGCCTGGACACCATATATTTT
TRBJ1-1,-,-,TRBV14,CASSGRRNGPIQGAFF,TGTGCCAGCAGCGGACGAAGAAATGGACCCATTCAAGGAGCTTTCTTT
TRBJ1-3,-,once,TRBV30,CAWSVLGNTIYF,TGTGCCTGGAGTGTACTTGGGAACACCATATATTTT
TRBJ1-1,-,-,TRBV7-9,CASSLGGGEAFF,TGTGCCAGCAGCTTAGGAGGGGGTGAAGCTTTCTTT
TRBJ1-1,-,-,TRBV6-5,CASSQKFRDTEAFF,TGTGCCAGCAGCCAGAAGTTCCGAGACACTGAAGCTTTCTTT
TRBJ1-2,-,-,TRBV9,CASSVPGFNGYTF,TGTGCCAGCAGCGTTCCGGGCTTTAATGGCTACACCTTC
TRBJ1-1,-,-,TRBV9,CASSAGHPNTEAFF,TGTGCCAGCAGCGCGGGACATCCGAACACTGAAGCTTTCTTT
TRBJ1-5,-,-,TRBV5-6,CASSFDGYNQPQHF,TGTGCCAGCAGCTTCGACGGATACAATCAGCCCCAGCATTTT
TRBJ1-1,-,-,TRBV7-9,CASSFEGEAFF,TGTGCCAGCAGCTTTGAAGGTGAAGCTTTCTTT